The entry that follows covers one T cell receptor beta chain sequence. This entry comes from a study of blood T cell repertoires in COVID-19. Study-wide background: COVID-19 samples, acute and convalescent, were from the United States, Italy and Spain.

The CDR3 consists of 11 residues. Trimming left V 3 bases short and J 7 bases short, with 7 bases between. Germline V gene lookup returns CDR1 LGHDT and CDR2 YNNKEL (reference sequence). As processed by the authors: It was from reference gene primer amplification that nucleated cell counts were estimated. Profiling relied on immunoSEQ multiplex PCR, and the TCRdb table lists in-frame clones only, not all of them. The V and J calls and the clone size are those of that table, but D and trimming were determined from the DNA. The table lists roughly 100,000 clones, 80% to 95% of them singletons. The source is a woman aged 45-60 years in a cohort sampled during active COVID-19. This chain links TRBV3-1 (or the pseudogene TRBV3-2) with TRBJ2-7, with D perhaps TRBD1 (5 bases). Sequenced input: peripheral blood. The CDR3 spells CASSHDREQYF. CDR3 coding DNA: TGTGCCAGCAGCCACGACAGAGAGCAGTACTTC.